This T cell receptor beta chain was retrieved from a study of metastatic and nonmetastatic thyroid tumors. This CDR3 has 13 amino acids. With 4 bases removed from V and 6 bases from J, the gap between germline ends came to 10 bases. Germline V lookup: CDR1 SGDLS, CDR2 YYNGEE. Concerning this clone: This sequence may be a read error, since a much larger clone differs from it by one base.

MiXCR was used by TCRdb to re-call the PCR reads. Among 85,000 to 95,000 clones listed, about 15% were seen once. Nobody among the patients had been given any treatment before thyroid surgery. The receptor comes from a female donor with papillary thyroid cancer or a benign thyroid nodule (not recorded which). Some clones in this sample may be carry-over from other donors' samples. The chain couples TRBV9 to TRBJ2-2, with D unresolved. Sequencing was carried out using blood. The CDR3 coding sequence is TGTGCCAGCAGCCCCCGATTGCCCGGGGAGCTGTTTTTT. It encodes CASSPRLPGELFF.